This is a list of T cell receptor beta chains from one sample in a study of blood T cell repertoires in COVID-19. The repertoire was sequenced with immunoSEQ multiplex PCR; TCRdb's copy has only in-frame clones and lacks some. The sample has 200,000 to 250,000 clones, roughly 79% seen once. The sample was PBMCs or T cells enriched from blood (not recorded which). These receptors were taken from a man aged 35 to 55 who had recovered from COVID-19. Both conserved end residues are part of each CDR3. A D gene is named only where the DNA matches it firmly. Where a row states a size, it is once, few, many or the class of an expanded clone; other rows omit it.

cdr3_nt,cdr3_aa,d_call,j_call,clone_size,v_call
TGCAGTGCTAGCCGGGGAGAAGGCTACACCTTC,CSASRGEGYTF,-,TRBJ1-2,-,TRBV20-1
TGCGCCAGCAGCTTGGGGGCTAGCGTGACTTACAATGAGCAGTTCTTC,CASSLGASVTYNEQFF,-,TRBJ2-1,-,TRBV5-1
TGCGCCAGCAGCCAGGGGGGGTACAATCAGCCCCAGCATTTT,CASSQGGYNQPQHF,-,TRBJ1-5,-,TRBV4-1
TGTGCCAGCAGCCAGGGTGCGGAAGGCTACACCTTC,CASSQGAEGYTF,-,TRBJ1-2,-,TRBV3-1/TRBV3-2
TGTGCCAGCAGCACCCGACAGGGTCTAGCAGCTTTCTTT,CASSTRQGLAAFF,TRBD1,TRBJ1-1,-,TRBV7-2
TGTGCCAGCAGCTGGAACAGGGATGAGGGTAAAGCTTTCTTT,CASSWNRDEGKAFF,-,TRBJ1-1,-,TRBV7-3
TGTGCCAGCTCCATCGGAGCTAACCGTTTCAGCGACGAGCAGTACTTC,CASSIGANRFSDEQYF,-,TRBJ2-7,-,TRBV2
TGTGCCAGCAGAGTGTTCGGGGCAGATACGCAGTATTTT,CASRVFGADTQYF,-,TRBJ2-3,once,TRBV27
TGTGCCTGGACAGGGGCTGGAAACACCATATATTTT,CAWTGAGNTIYF,-,TRBJ1-3,-,TRBV30
TGTGCCAGCAGTTTAGCGGGACAATTCACCTTC,CASSLAGQFTF,-,TRBJ1-2,-,TRBV12-3/TRBV12-4
TGTGCCAGCAGTTATGTGAGGCGACAGGGGAACACTGAAGCTTTCTTT,CASSYVRRQGNTEAFF,TRBD1,TRBJ1-1,few,TRBV6-2/TRBV6-3
TGTGCCAGTGGAACCCTGGGGCCCAATGAGCAGTTCTTC,CASGTLGPNEQFF,-,TRBJ2-1,-,TRBV19
TGCAGTGCTAGTGTCGGTCTAGCGGGAGGAAATGCCAATGAGCAGTTCTTC,CSASVGLAGGNANEQFF,TRBD2,TRBJ2-1,-,TRBV20-1
TGTGCCTGGAGCCTAGATGGAGAAGCTTTCTTT,CAWSLDGEAFF,-,TRBJ1-1,-,TRBV30
TGCGCCAGCGGAGGCCGAGCGGGGGTCTACAATGAGCAGTTCTTC,CASGGRAGVYNEQFF,TRBD2,TRBJ2-1,many,TRBV5-1
TGTGCCAGCAGGGGGGGAGGGAAAAGGTACGAGCAGTACTTC,CASRGGGKRYEQYF,TRBD2,TRBJ2-7,-,TRBV27
TGTGCCAGCAGTTACCCGGCTAGCGGGGGCTCAGATACGCAGTATTTT,CASSYPASGGSDTQYF,TRBD2,TRBJ2-3,-,TRBV6-5
TGTGCCAGCAGCCAAGATGGGCGGGACAGGGGCTCCTACGAGCAGTACTTC,CASSQDGRDRGSYEQYF,TRBD1,TRBJ2-7,-,TRBV4-2
TGCGCCAGCAGCCAGGGACCTCCGGGACAGGGATATGGCTACACCTTC,CASSQGPPGQGYGYTF,TRBD1,TRBJ1-2,-,TRBV4-3
TGTGCCAGCAGCGTAGGGGCGGGAAAAGAGACCCAGTACTTC,CASSVGAGKETQYF,-,TRBJ2-5,-,TRBV9